One and the same sample provided the 31 T cell receptor beta chains below, sequenced in a study of shared T cell receptors in the human thymus. The method was immunoSEQ multiplex PCR; TCRdb's version includes in-frame clones alone and lacks a portion of them. The sample contains 650,000 to 950,000 clones, around 85% of which appear only once. These same data were also listed under a study on human thymus T cells.

The specimen sequenced was thymocytes. The receptors shown here come from a girl under three years old with a congenital heart defect.

The chain uses TRBV28 and TRBJ2-7; 8 bases agree with TRBD2. The CDR3 runs to 15 residues. Germline V CDR1 and CDR2: MDHEN, SYDVKM. Losses at the gene ends were 5 bases for V and 0 bases for J; bases not matched to a gene: 6. The CDR3, as DNA: TGTGCCAGCAGTCCCACGGGGGGGCCCTCCTACGAGCAGTACTTC. Translated, it gives CASSPTGGPSYEQYF.

There are a few counts of this clone. The chain couples TRBV7-3 to TRBJ1-1; D possibly corresponds to TRBD1 (5 bases). V lost 1 base and J 4 bases, leaving 13 bases between the germline ends. The CDR3 consists of 15 residues. Germline CDR1 and CDR2: SGHTA and FQGTGA. The CDR3 reads CASSLKGQGSTEAFF. In DNA form, the CDR3 reads TGTGCCAGCAGCTTAAAAGGGCAGGGTTCCACTGAAGCTTTCTTT.

The gene calls are TRBV18 and TRBJ1-2; no definite D call. Germline CDR1 reads KGHSH; CDR2 reads LQKENI. V lost 3 bases, J lost 4 bases, and 21 bases lay in between. CDR3 length: 17 amino acids. The CDR3 sequence: CASSPEPERVGSYGYTF. The CDR3 coding sequence is TGTGCCAGCTCACCGGAACCAGAGCGGGTGGGGAGCTATGGCTACACCTTC.

This chain links TRBV28 with TRBJ1-1; 11 bases map to TRBD1. This CDR3 has 17 amino acids. Trimming at V came to 3 bases and at J to 0 bases, leaving 6 bases not matched to a gene. The germline V gene encodes CDR1 MDHEN and CDR2 SYDVKM. CDR3 coding DNA: TGTGCCAGCAGTTTCCCGGACAGGGGGCGGATGAACACTGAAGCTTTCTTT. Translating it yields CASSFPDRGRMNTEAFF.

The DNA for the CDR3 is TGTGCCAGCAGCTTAGTGTACAGGTTTGCGGCAACTAATGAAAAACTGTTTTTT. This encodes CASSLVYRFAATNEKLFF. This sequence joins TRBV7-2 and TRBJ1-4, with D perhaps TRBD1 (5 bases). The ends were cut back, 1 base at V and 0 bases at J, with 15 bases in the middle. This CDR3 has 18 residues. CDR1 is SGHTA and CDR2 is FQGNSA in the germline V gene.

This sequence joins TRBV4-3 and TRBJ1-6; D is unclear. Germline V gene sequence: CDR1 LGHNA, CDR2 YSLEER. V lost 5 bases, J lost 8 bases, and 19 bases lay in between. The CDR3 extends over 16 amino acids. For the CDR3, the DNA is TGCGCCAGCAGCAAGGGAGCGGGAAAGAGGGATTCACCCCTCCACTTT. Its protein is CASSKGAGKRDSPLHF.

This rearrangement joins TRBV28 to TRBJ1-6, with TRBD1 matching over 10 bases. The CDR3 extends over 16 amino acids. The J segment lost 10 bases and the V segment lost 3 bases, leaving 9 bases of the junction unmatched. Germline CDR1 is MDHEN and CDR2 is SYDVKM. CDR3 bases: TGTGCCAGCAGTTTGGACCCCGGGACAGGGGACTCACCCCTCCACTTT. Encoded protein: CASSLDPGTGDSPLHF.

The table lists this clone with a count of one. This rearrangement joins TRBV11-2 to TRBJ1-2; D remains unclear. This CDR3 contains 12 residues. Per the germline V gene, CDR1 is SGHAT and CDR2 is FQNNGV. Trimming cost V 4 bases and J 8 bases, with 11 bases left between them. The CDR3 nucleotides read TGTGCCAGCAGCTCTGGTAGGCGGGGCTACACCTTC. Amino acids: CASSSGRRGYTF.

The chain carries TRBV10-3 and TRBJ2-5; TRBD1 agrees at 7 bases. The V gene end was trimmed by 4 bases and the J gene end by 5 bases; junction bases not matched to a gene: 4. CDR1 is ENHRY and CDR2 is SYGVKD in the germline V gene. This CDR3 has 13 residues. The CDR3 DNA reads TGTGCCATCAGTGGGACAGGACGGGAGACCCAGTACTTC. It yields the protein CAISGTGRETQYF.

The chain has TRBV2 and TRBJ2-5; no clear D gene. This CDR3 comprises 14 residues. Germline V CDR1 and CDR2: SNHLY, FYNNEI. The germline V and J ends were trimmed by 7 bases and 5 bases, with 17 bases remaining between them. CDR3 sequence (DNA): TGTGCCAGCAAGCGCCCCACGGAAGTGGAGACCCAGTACTTC. Its translation: CASKRPTEVETQYF.

The rearrangement links TRBV9 to TRBJ1-3; a possible D gene is TRBD1 (5 bases). The CDR3 runs to 16 residues. The V end lost 4 bases, the J end lost 2 bases, and 16 bases lay between the germline ends. Per germline, CDR1 SGDLS and CDR2 YYNGEE. CDR3 DNA sequence: TGTGCCAGCAGCCCCCGAGGAAGGGGCACTGGAAACACCATATATTTT. It specifies CASSPRGRGTGNTIYF.

The CDR3 sequence: CATYEDRLGNTEAFF. The CDR3 coding sequence is TGTGCCACGTACGAAGACAGGTTGGGGAACACTGAAGCTTTCTTT. The chain is built from TRBV15 and TRBJ1-1; D might be TRBD1 (6 bases). This CDR3 comprises 15 residues. Trimming stripped 9 bases from V and 1 base from J, with 18 bases between. Germline-derived CDR1 and CDR2 are LNHNV and YYDKDF (reference sequence).

V gene TRBV7-9 combines with J gene TRBJ2-1, with 10 bases fitting TRBD2. Germline V gene data show CDR1 as SEHNR and CDR2 as FQNEAQ (reference sequence). Trimming at V came to 8 bases and at J to 1 base, leaving 8 bases not matched to a gene. The CDR3 sequence is 16 residues long. The CDR3 is CASGPSGGSSYNEQFF. CDR3 DNA: TGTGCCAGCGGGCCTAGCGGGGGCTCGTCCTACAATGAGCAGTTCTTC.

The V gene is TRBV11-2, the J gene TRBJ1-2, with D perhaps matching TRBD1 (5 bases). V lost 1 base, J lost 3 bases, and 9 bases lay in between. The CDR3 is made up of 14 amino acids. The germline CDR1 and CDR2 sequences are SGHAT and FQNNGV. The CDR3 region has the DNA TGTGCCAGCAGCTTAGCAGGGTTAGACTATGGCTACACCTTC. Amino acids: CASSLAGLDYGYTF.

V usage is TRBV7-2 and J usage is TRBJ1-5; TRBD1 might be the D (6 bases). The CDR3 runs to 15 residues. Between the trimmed V and J ends, which lost 1 base and 4 bases, there was a span of 11 bases. Germline values: CDR1 SGHTA, CDR2 FQGNSA. The CDR3, as DNA: TGTGCCAGCAGCTTAGGTGGGGGCGGTAATCAGCCCCAGCATTTT. The encoded protein is CASSLGGGGNQPQHF.

CDR3 nucleotide sequence: TGTGCCAGCAGTGAGGGGGACAGTAGACTAAATCAGCCCCAGCATTTT. Translating gives CASSEGDSRLNQPQHF. The chain employs TRBV6-1 and TRBJ1-5, with 7 bases that match TRBD1. The CDR3 contains 16 residues. Germline CDR1 and CDR2: MNHNS and SASEGT. Trimming took 3 bases from V and 4 from J; bases not matched to a gene: 9.

The chain combines TRBV5-1 with TRBJ2-1, with a tentative D call TRBD2 (5 bases). This CDR3 contains 16 residues. Germline V CDR1 and CDR2: SGHRS, YFSETQ. V dropped 4 bases and J dropped 4 bases, with 18 bases sitting between them. CDR3 sequence: CASSRLTAELYNEQFF. CDR3 nucleotide sequence: TGCGCCAGCAGCCGTTTAACAGCGGAACTATACAATGAGCAGTTCTTC.

The chain joins TRBV4-2 to TRBJ1-2; 9 nucleotides line up with TRBD1. CDR3 size: 15 residues. The V and J ends lost 0 bases and 7 bases, in that order; junction bases with no gene match: 6. Germline V lookup: CDR1 LGHNA, CDR2 YNFKEQ. CDR3 DNA: TGTGCCAGCAGCCAAGATGGGTGGACAGGGGCTGGCTACACCTTC. Translation: CASSQDGWTGAGYTF.

This sequence joins TRBV15 and TRBJ2-3; D is perhaps TRBD1 (6 bases). The CDR3 has 21 residues. The V and J ends lost 0 bases and 0 bases respectively, with 25 bases between them. CDR1 and CDR2 from the germline V gene are LNHNV and YYDKDF (reference sequence). CDR3 in amino acids: CATSRDGRRDMLLRSTDTQYF. The CDR3 DNA reads as TGTGCCACCAGCAGAGATGGTCGTAGGGACATGCTCTTACGGAGCACAGATACGCAGTATTTT.

This chain joins TRBV4-1 and TRBJ2-7, with no clear D. Trimming pared 0 bases from V and 3 bases from J, leaving 15 bases between. The length of the CDR3 is 16 residues. Germline V gene data show CDR1 as MGHRA and CDR2 as YSYEKL. CDR3 in amino acids: CASSQDTVVSGYEQYF. In nucleotides, the CDR3 is TGCGCCAGCAGCCAAGATACGGTAGTATCAGGCTACGAGCAGTACTTC.

The gene calls are TRBV5-1 and TRBJ2-1; 9 bases fit TRBD2. The trim removed 0 bases at V and 7 bases at J, leaving 5 bases unmatched. Germline values: CDR1 SGHRS, CDR2 YFSETQ. The CDR3 is 15 residues long. This chain's CDR3 is CASSLVIAGVNEQFF. CDR3 bases: TGCGCCAGCAGCTTGGTAATAGCGGGGGTTAATGAGCAGTTCTTC. Drawing the rest from reference TRBV5-1 and TRBJ2-1, the complete variable domain is KAGVTQTPRYLIKTRGQQVTLSCSPISGHRSVSWYQQTPGQGLQFLFEYFSETQRNKGNFPGRFSGRQFSNSRSEMNVSTLELGDSALYLCASSLVIAGVNEQFFGPGTRLTVL.

The chain links TRBV14 to TRBJ2-7, with D perhaps TRBD1 (5 bases). CDR1 is SGHDN and CDR2 is FVKESK in the germline V gene. This CDR3 contains 12 residues. Trimming cost V 4 bases and J 4 bases, with 8 bases left between them. The CDR3 DNA follows: TGTGCCAGCAGCCCGGACACTTACGAGCAGTACTTC. This sequence encodes CASSPDTYEQYF.

V is TRBV7-9 and J is TRBJ1-2, with 7 nucleotides matching TRBD1. Germline V lookup: CDR1 SEHNR, CDR2 FQNEAQ (reference sequence). V was pared by 3 bases and J by 0 bases, with 13 bases of the junction left unmatched. This CDR3 is built from 18 residues. CDR3: CASSFRNRTGLTNYGYTF. CDR3 coding DNA: TGTGCCAGCAGCTTTCGAAATCGGACAGGACTTACTAACTATGGCTACACCTTC.

The CDR3: CASSLQVSAGKGETQYF. CDR3 DNA sequence: TGTGCCAGCAGCTTGCAGGTATCAGCGGGCAAGGGAGAGACCCAGTACTTC. The chain combines TRBV5-6 with TRBJ2-5, with a weak D call TRBD2 (6 bases). Germline CDR1 reads SGHDT; CDR2 reads YYEEEE. V was trimmed by 1 base and J by 4 bases, leaving 20 bases between them. The length of the CDR3 is 17 residues.

This sequence joins TRBV6-1 and TRBJ2-1, with 13 bases aligning to TRBD2. V was clipped by 4 bases and J by 8 bases; unmatched bases: 2. In germline, CDR1 is MNHNS, CDR2 SASEGT. The length of the CDR3 is 14 residues. The CDR3 is CASSVLAGGDEQFF. The DNA of the CDR3 is TGTGCCAGCAGTGTACTAGCGGGGGGGGATGAGCAGTTCTTC.

This clone showed up just once. The rearrangement links TRBV7-6 to TRBJ1-1; D perhaps matches TRBD1 (5 bases). The CDR3 extends over 13 amino acids. With 5 bases removed from V and 3 bases from J, the gap between germline ends came to 10 bases. CDR1 and CDR2 from the germline V gene are SGHVS and FNYEAQ. The CDR3: CASSEGVYTEAFF. CDR3 in DNA: TGTGCCAGCAGCGAAGGGGTGTACACTGAAGCTTTCTTT.

CDR3 in DNA: TGTGCCAGCAGCGCCTCTAGCGAGGGTGAGACCCAGTACTTC. Protein sequence: CASSASSEGETQYF. The chain uses TRBV7-2 and TRBJ2-5; a weak D match, TRBD2 (6 bases). Trimming left V 5 bases short and J 5 bases short, with 15 bases between. This CDR3 region has 14 residues. Germline loops: CDR1 SGHTA, CDR2 FQGNSA.

This chain links TRBV30 with TRBJ2-7; 8 nucleotides agree with TRBD2. There are 13 residues in the CDR3. Germline CDR1 reads GTSNPN; CDR2 reads SVGIG (reference sequence). The V gene end was trimmed by 2 bases and the J gene end by 5 bases; junction bases not matched to a gene: 5. CDR3 nucleotides: TGTGCCTGGAGTCCGCGGGGGGTCCACGAGCAGTACTTC. Translating it yields CAWSPRGVHEQYF.

The CDR3 DNA reads as TGTGCCAGCAGCTGGGGGGTCGGAAACACTGAAGCTTTCTTT. Encoded protein: CASSWGVGNTEAFF. The chain recombines TRBV11-3 with TRBJ1-1; D may be TRBD1 (5 bases). The CDR3 extends over 14 amino acids. CDR1 is SGHNT, CDR2 YENEEA, per germline. Trimming shortened V by 4 bases and J by 2 bases, and 11 bases separated the two germline ends.

CDR3: CASSVAGLSSEQFF. In DNA, the CDR3 is TGTGCCAGCAGCGTAGCGGGTCTCTCAAGTGAGCAGTTCTTC. The V and J genes are TRBV9 and TRBJ2-1; the D is unclear. Trimming removed 0 bases at V and 9 bases at J, with 13 bases between. This CDR3 has 14 amino acids. Per the germline V gene, CDR1 is SGDLS and CDR2 is YYNGEE.

In its sample, this clone was seen a few times. The chain is built from TRBV4-1 and TRBJ1-1, with D unclear. Germline V gene data show CDR1 as MGHRA and CDR2 as YSYEKL. This CDR3 has 13 residues. Trimming took off 4 bases at V and 1 base at J, with 7 bases between the two ends. CDR3 in amino acids: CASSLGSNTEAFF. Here the CDR3 DNA reads TGCGCCAGCAGCCTGGGCTCGAACACTGAAGCTTTCTTT.